A selection of T cell receptor beta chains follows, all from one sample in a study of blood T cell repertoires in COVID-19. The table came from immunoSEQ multiplex PCR; TCRdb's copy has only in-frame clones and leaves some out. The sample lists approximately 150,000 clones, over 80% occurring once. The sequencing sample was made of PBMCs or T cells enriched from blood (not recorded which). The receptors derive from a man in his sixties who had recovered from COVID-19. CDR3s include the opening cysteine and the closing phenylalanine or tryptophan. Fields, in order: V gene, clone size, J gene, D gene, CDR3 DNA, CDR3 protein. D genes are given only for firm matches. Size is stated for part of the rows, as once, few or many counts, or as a class when the clone is expanded.

V gene: TRBV2
clone size: once
J gene: TRBJ2-7
D gene: TRBD1
CDR3 DNA: TGTGCCAGCAGGGGGACAGGGGGCGGATACGAGCAGTACTTC
CDR3 protein: CASRGTGGGYEQYF

V gene: TRBV6-2/TRBV6-3
clone size: few
J gene: TRBJ2-7
D gene: TRBD2
CDR3 DNA: TGTGCCAGCAGTGGGGGACTAGAAGCCTACTACGAGCAGTACTTC
CDR3 protein: CASSGGLEAYYEQYF

V gene: TRBV6-6
clone size: .
J gene: TRBJ2-4
D gene: TRBD2
CDR3 DNA: TGTGCCAGCAGTCAACACGGGGGGGCTCAGTCTGACAAAAACATTCAGTACTTC
CDR3 protein: CASSQHGGAQSDKNIQYF

V gene: TRBV6-5
clone size: .
J gene: TRBJ1-1
D gene: TRBD1
CDR3 DNA: TGTGCCAGCACACAGGGGTTGGTGAACACTGAAGCTTTCTTT
CDR3 protein: CASTQGLVNTEAFF

V gene: TRBV7-8
clone size: .
J gene: TRBJ2-1
D gene: TRBD2
CDR3 DNA: TGTGCCAGCAGCTTAGGAGCGGGAGGACAAAATGAGCAGTTCTTC
CDR3 protein: CASSLGAGGQNEQFF

V gene: TRBV19
clone size: .
J gene: TRBJ1-3
D gene: .
CDR3 DNA: TGTGCCAGTAGTATCCCTCCCTCTGGAAACACCATATATTTT
CDR3 protein: CASSIPPSGNTIYF

V gene: TRBV27
clone size: .
J gene: TRBJ2-1
D gene: .
CDR3 DNA: TGTGCCAGCAGTTTTCCTACCGGGACACAGCAGTTCTTC
CDR3 protein: CASSFPTGTQQFF

V gene: TRBV15
clone size: .
J gene: TRBJ2-7
D gene: .
CDR3 DNA: TGTGCCACCAGCACCGGGCAGATCAGGGCATACGAGCAGTACTTC
CDR3 protein: CATSTGQIRAYEQYF

V gene: TRBV2
clone size: .
J gene: TRBJ2-7
D gene: TRBD2
CDR3 DNA: TGTGCCAGCAGTCTTAGCGGGGGGGCTTCCTACGAGCAGTACTTC
CDR3 protein: CASSLSGGASYEQYF

V gene: TRBV24-1
clone size: .
J gene: TRBJ2-2
D gene: TRBD1
CDR3 DNA: TGTGCCACCAGTGATTTCACCGGGACAGGGGCTAACACCGGGGAGCTGTTTTTT
CDR3 protein: CATSDFTGTGANTGELFF

V gene: TRBV6-1
clone size: .
J gene: TRBJ1-6
D gene: .
CDR3 DNA: TGTGCCAGCAGTGAACTAGGGGGGGCAATTAATTCACCCCTCCACTTT
CDR3 protein: CASSELGGAINSPLHF

V gene: TRBV3-1/TRBV3-2
clone size: .
J gene: TRBJ1-3
D gene: .
CDR3 DNA: TGTGCCAGCAGCCAAGTTTTTAGGGGTTTCTCTGGAAACACCATATATTTT
CDR3 protein: CASSQVFRGFSGNTIYF

V gene: TRBV18
clone size: once
J gene: TRBJ2-5
D gene: .
CDR3 DNA: TGTGCCAGCTCACCTGGGGGGGCTTCGGGAGAGACCCAGTACTTC
CDR3 protein: CASSPGGASGETQYF

V gene: TRBV12-5
clone size: .
J gene: TRBJ2-7
D gene: .
CDR3 DNA: TGTGCTAGTGCTCGGTCCAGGGCAGCGATCTCCTACGAGCAGTACTTC
CDR3 protein: CASARSRAAISYEQYF

V gene: TRBV20-1
clone size: .
J gene: TRBJ2-1
D gene: .
CDR3 DNA: TGCAGTGCTAGTGGCAGGGGGGATGAGCAGTTCTTC
CDR3 protein: CSASGRGDEQFF

V gene: TRBV7-9
clone size: .
J gene: TRBJ1-4
D gene: TRBD1
CDR3 DNA: TGTGCCAGCAGCTTTGGGGACAGGGGTGGAGAAAAACTGTTTTTT
CDR3 protein: CASSFGDRGGEKLFF

V gene: TRBV5-1
clone size: once
J gene: TRBJ2-7
D gene: .
CDR3 DNA: TGCGCCAGCAGCCAGGACTCCTACGAGCAGTACTTC
CDR3 protein: CASSQDSYEQYF

V gene: TRBV6-1
clone size: once
J gene: TRBJ1-2
D gene: TRBD1
CDR3 DNA: TGTGCCAGCAGTGAAGTAGGGGGCGACTATGGCTACACCTTC
CDR3 protein: CASSEVGGDYGYTF

V gene: TRBV11-2
clone size: once
J gene: TRBJ2-1
D gene: TRBD2
CDR3 DNA: TGTGCCAGCAGCATCGCGGGGGAAAAGTACAATGAGCAGTTCTTC
CDR3 protein: CASSIAGEKYNEQFF

V gene: TRBV11-2
clone size: .
J gene: TRBJ2-7
D gene: .
CDR3 DNA: TGTGCCAGCAGCTTGGACACCCCGGTGGACGAGCAGTACTTC
CDR3 protein: CASSLDTPVDEQYF

V gene: TRBV10-3
clone size: .
J gene: TRBJ1-1
D gene: .
CDR3 DNA: TGTGCCATCAGTCCGGCGCTCAGGGTGAACACTGAAGCTTTCTTT
CDR3 protein: CAISPALRVNTEAFF

V gene: TRBV3-1/TRBV3-2
clone size: few
J gene: TRBJ1-3
D gene: TRBD1
CDR3 DNA: TGTGCCAGCAGGGACAGGGGCGCCGTCTCTGGAAACACCATATATTTT
CDR3 protein: CASRDRGAVSGNTIYF

V gene: TRBV5-1
clone size: .
J gene: TRBJ2-2
D gene: .
CDR3 DNA: TGCGCCAGCAGCTTGGCCGACACCGGGGAGCTGTTTTTT
CDR3 protein: CASSLADTGELFF

V gene: TRBV28
clone size: .
J gene: TRBJ1-6
D gene: .
CDR3 DNA: TGTGCCAGCGGTCCCGGGGGGGGCAATTCACCCCTCCACTTT
CDR3 protein: CASGPGGGNSPLHF